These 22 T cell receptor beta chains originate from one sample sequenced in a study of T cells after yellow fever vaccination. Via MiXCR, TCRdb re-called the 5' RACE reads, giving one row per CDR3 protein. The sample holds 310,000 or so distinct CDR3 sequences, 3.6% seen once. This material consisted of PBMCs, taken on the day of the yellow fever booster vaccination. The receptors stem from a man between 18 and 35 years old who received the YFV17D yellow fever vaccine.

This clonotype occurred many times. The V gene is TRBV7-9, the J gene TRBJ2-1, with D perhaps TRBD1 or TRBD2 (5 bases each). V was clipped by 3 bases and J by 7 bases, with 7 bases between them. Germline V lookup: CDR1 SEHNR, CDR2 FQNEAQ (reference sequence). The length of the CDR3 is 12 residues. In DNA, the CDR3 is TGTGCCAGCAGCTTCTGGGGGAATGAGCAGTTCTTC. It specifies CASSFWGNEQFF.

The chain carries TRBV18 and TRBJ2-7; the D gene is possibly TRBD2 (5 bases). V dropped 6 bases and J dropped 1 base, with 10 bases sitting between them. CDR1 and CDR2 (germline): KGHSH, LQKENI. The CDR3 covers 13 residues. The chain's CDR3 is CASSPGMSYEQYV. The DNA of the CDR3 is TGTGCCAGCTCTCCCGGGATGTCCTACGAGCAGTACGTC.

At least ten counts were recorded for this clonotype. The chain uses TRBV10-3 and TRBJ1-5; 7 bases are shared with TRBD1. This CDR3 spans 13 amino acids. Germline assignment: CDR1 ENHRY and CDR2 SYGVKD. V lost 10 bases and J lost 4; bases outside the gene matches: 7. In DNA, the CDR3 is TGTGCCAGCGCGACAGGGTTAAATCAGCCCCAGCATTTT. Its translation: CASATGLNQPQHF.

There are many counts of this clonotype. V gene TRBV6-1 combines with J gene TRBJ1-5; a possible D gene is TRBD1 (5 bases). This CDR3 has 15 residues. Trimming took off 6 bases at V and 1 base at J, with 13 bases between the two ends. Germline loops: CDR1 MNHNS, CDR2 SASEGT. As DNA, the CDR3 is TGTGCCAGCAGACCCAGGGAGGGGAGCAATCAGCCCCAGCATTTT. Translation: CASRPREGSNQPQHF.

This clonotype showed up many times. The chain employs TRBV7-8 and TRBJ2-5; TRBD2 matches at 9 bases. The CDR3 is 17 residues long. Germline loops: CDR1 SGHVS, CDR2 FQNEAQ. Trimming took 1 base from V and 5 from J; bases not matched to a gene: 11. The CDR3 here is CASSLGRMTSGGETQYF. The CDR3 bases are TGTGCCAGCAGCTTAGGTCGAATGACTAGCGGAGGGGAGACCCAGTACTTC.

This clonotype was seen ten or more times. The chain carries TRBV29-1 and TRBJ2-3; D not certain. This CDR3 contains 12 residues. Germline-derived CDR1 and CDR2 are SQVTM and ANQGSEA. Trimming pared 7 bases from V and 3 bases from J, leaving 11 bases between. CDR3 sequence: CSGDLGTDTQYF. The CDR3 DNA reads TGCAGCGGGGATTTGGGAACAGATACGCAGTATTTT.

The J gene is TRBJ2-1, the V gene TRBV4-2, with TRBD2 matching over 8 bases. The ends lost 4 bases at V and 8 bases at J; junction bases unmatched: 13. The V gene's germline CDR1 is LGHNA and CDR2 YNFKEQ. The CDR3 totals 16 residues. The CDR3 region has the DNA TGTGCCAGCAGCCCGAATTACGGGGGGGCCGGCTATGAGCAGTTCTTC. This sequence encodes CASSPNYGGAGYEQFF.

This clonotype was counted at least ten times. CDR3 coding DNA: TGTGCCAGCAGTTACGAGGACAGGGGGTATCAGCCCCAGCATTTT. As protein: CASSYEDRGYQPQHF. The rearrangement uses TRBV6-2 or TRBV6-3 and TRBJ1-5, with TRBD1 matching over 10 bases. The CDR3 runs 15 residues. CDR1 and CDR2 from the germline V gene are MNHEY and SVGEGT. V lost 2 bases and J lost 5; bases outside the gene matches: 3.

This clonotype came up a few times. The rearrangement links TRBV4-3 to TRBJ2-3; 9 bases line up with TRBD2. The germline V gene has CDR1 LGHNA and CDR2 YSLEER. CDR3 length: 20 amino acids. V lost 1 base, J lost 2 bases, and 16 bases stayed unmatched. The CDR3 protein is CASSQVHHPSGVMYTDTQYF. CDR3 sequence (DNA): TGCGCCAGCAGCCAAGTTCACCATCCTAGCGGGGTAATGTACACAGATACGCAGTATTTT.

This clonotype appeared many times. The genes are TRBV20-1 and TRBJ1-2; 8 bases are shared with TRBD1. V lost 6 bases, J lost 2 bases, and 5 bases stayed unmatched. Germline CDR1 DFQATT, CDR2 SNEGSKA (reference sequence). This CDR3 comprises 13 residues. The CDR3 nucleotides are TGCAGTGCCGGACAGGGAACAAACTATGGCTACACCTTC. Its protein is CSAGQGTNYGYTF.

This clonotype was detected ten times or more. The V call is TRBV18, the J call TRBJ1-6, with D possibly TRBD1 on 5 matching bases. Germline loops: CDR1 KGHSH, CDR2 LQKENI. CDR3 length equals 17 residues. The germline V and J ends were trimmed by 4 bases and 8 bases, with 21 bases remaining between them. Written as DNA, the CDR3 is TGTGCCAGCTCACTTACATTGACAGTAGAGGGTGATTCACCCCTCCACTTT. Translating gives CASSLTLTVEGDSPLHF.

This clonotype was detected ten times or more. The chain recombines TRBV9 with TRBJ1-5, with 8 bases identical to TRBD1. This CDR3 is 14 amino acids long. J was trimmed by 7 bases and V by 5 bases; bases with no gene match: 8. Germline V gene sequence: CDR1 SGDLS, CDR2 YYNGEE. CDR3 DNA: TGTGCCAGCAGTCCCGGACAGGGTGGCCAGCCCCAGCATTTT. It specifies CASSPGQGGQPQHF.

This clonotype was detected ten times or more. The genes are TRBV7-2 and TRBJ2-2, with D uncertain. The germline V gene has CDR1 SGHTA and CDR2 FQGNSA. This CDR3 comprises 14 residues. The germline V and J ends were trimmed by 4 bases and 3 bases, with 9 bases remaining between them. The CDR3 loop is CASSSLQDTGELFF. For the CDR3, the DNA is TGTGCCAGCAGCTCCCTTCAGGACACCGGGGAGCTGTTTTTT.

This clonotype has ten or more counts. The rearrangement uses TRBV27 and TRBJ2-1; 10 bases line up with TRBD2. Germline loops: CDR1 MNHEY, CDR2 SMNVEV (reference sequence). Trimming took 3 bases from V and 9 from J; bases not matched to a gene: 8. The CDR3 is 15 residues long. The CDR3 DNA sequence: TGTGCCAGCAGTTTCGAGCGGGGGGGCTTCGGTGAGCAGTTCTTC. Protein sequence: CASSFERGGFGEQFF.

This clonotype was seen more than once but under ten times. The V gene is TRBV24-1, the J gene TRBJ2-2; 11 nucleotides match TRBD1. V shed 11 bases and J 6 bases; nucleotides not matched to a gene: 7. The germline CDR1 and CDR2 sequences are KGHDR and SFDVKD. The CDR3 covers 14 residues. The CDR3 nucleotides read TGTGCCATCGGACAGGGGGCCCTTGCCGGGGAGCTGTTTTTT. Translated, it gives CAIGQGALAGELFF.

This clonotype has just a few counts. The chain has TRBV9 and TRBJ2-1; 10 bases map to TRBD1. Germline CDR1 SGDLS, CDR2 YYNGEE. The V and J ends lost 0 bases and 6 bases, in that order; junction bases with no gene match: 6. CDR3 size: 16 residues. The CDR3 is CASSVERDRGGNEQFF. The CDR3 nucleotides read TGTGCCAGCAGCGTAGAGCGGGACAGGGGAGGCAATGAGCAGTTCTTC.

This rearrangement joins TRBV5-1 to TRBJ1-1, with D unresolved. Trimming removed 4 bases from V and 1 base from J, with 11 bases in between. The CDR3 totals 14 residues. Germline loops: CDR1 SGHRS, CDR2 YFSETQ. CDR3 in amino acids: CASSPDPTNTEAFF. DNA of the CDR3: TGCGCCAGCAGCCCCGACCCGACGAACACTGAAGCTTTCTTT. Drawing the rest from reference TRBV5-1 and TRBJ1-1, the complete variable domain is KAGVTQTPRYLIKTRGQQVTLSCSPISGHRSVSWYQQTPGQGLQFLFEYFSETQRNKGNFPGRFSGRQFSNSRSEMNVSTLELGDSALYLCASSPDPTNTEAFFGQGTRLTVV.

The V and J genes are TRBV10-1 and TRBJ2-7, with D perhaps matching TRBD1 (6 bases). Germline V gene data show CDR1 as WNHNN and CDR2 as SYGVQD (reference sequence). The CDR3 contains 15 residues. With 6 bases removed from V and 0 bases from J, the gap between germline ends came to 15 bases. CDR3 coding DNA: TGCGCCAGCAGCCCCAGGGGCCAACCCTCCTACGAGCAGTACGTC. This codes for CASSPRGQPSYEQYV.

The CDR3 DNA follows: TGTGCCAGCAGCTTAGTATTAGCGGGGGGTTCCTACAATGAGCAGTTCTTC. Its translation is CASSLVLAGGSYNEQFF. The V gene is TRBV11-3, the J gene TRBJ2-1, with 10 bases that match TRBD2. The germline V gene encodes CDR1 SGHNT and CDR2 YENEEA. The junction had 4 bases not matched to a gene; V was cut back by 1 base and J by 1 base. CDR3 length equals 17 residues.

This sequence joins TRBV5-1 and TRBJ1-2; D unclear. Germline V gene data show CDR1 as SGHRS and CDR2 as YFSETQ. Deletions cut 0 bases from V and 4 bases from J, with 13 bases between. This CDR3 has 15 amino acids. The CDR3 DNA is TGCGCCAGCAGCTTGGAACACTCCGCCCCCTATGGCTACACCTTC. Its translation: CASSLEHSAPYGYTF.

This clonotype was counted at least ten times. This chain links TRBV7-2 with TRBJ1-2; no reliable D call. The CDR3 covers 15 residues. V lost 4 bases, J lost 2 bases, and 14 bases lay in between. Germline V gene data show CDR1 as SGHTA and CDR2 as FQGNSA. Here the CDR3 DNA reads TGTGCCAGCAGCTACTACCTGACTGCGAACTATGGCTACACCTTC. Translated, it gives CASSYYLTANYGYTF.

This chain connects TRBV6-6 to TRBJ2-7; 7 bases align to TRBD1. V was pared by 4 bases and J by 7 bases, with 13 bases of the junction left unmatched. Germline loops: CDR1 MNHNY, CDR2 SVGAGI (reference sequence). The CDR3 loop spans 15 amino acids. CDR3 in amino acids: CASSSHDRASGEQYF. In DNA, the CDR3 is TGTGCCAGCAGTTCCCACGACAGGGCCTCAGGAGAGCAGTACTTC.